This passage covers 20 T cell receptor beta chains from one sample sequenced in a study of cytomegalovirus exposure and HLA in healthy donors (dated by TCRdb to between 2016 and 2019). To prepare the library, the immunoSEQ multiplex PCR assay was applied. This is the immuneACCESS table as TCRdb keeps it, with only in-frame sequences that have V and J called. A part of the clones is gone; compared with another copy, unresolved V genes explain less than half, and the rest is unexplained. This sample gives under 300,000 clones in total; around 88% of them show up just once. 0.95% to 1.5% of the sample comes from the top ten. Source material: PBMCs. These receptors were obtained from a woman aged 30 to 39 in good health and CMV-seropositive.

The CDR3 sequence: CSGDRGYNEQFF. DNA of the CDR3: TGCAGTGGGGACAGGGGTTACAATGAGCAGTTCTTC. This sequence joins TRBV29-1 and TRBJ2-1, with TRBD1 matching over 10 bases. This CDR3 is built from 12 residues. Germline V gives CDR1 SQVTM, CDR2 ANQGSEA.

A few counts support this clone. The CDR3 reads CASSDSSTDYNEQFF. Written as DNA, the CDR3 is TGTGCCAGCAGTGACTCGTCTACCGACTACAATGAGCAGTTCTTC. The rearrangement joins TRBV6-4 to TRBJ2-1; D not resolved. Germline-derived CDR1 and CDR2 are MRHNA and SNTAGT. The ends were cut back, 0 bases at V and 3 bases at J, with 9 bases in the middle. The CDR3 extends over 15 amino acids.

The V and J genes are TRBV5-1 and TRBJ1-2, with D maybe TRBD1 (5 bases). CDR3 size: 20 residues. V gave up 1 base and J gave up 4 bases, with 29 bases separating them. Germline-derived CDR1 and CDR2 are SGHRS and YFSETQ. CDR3 nucleotide sequence: TGCGCCAGCAGCTTGTTAGGTACAACAGGAGAAGGAACGATGGCCTATGGCTACACCTTC. This sequence encodes CASSLLGTTGEGTMAYGYTF. Full variable domain (rest looked up from reference TRBV5-1 and TRBJ1-2): KAGVTQTPRYLIKTRGQQVTLSCSPISGHRSVSWYQQTPGQGLQFLFEYFSETQRNKGNFPGRFSGRQFSNSRSEMNVSTLELGDSALYLCASSLLGTTGEGTMAYGYTFGSGTRLTVV.

The rearrangement joins TRBV5-6 to TRBJ1-2; D not certain. The CDR3 has 13 residues. V lost 6 bases to trimming and J lost 6 bases, with 15 bases between them. Per germline, CDR1 SGHDT and CDR2 YYEEEE. The CDR3 DNA follows: TGTGCCAGCAACCTCTTTCTCCGGGATGGCTACACCTTC. It yields the protein CASNLFLRDGYTF.

The V and J genes are TRBV27 and TRBJ2-5; 13 bases are shared with TRBD2. The germline V gene has CDR1 MNHEY and CDR2 SMNVEV (reference sequence). This CDR3 is 17 amino acids long. J was trimmed by 4 bases and V by 5 bases; bases with no gene match: 10. CDR3 loop: CASSRWTSGSLTETQYF. The CDR3 DNA follows: TGTGCCAGCAGTCGTTGGACTAGCGGGAGTTTGACAGAGACCCAGTACTTC.

The chain employs TRBV27 and TRBJ1-2, with 7 bases fitting TRBD1. The J segment lost 5 bases and the V segment lost 1 base, leaving 10 bases of the junction unmatched. Germline-derived CDR1 and CDR2 are MNHEY and SMNVEV (reference sequence). The CDR3 covers 16 residues. CDR3 sequence (DNA): TGTGCCAGCAGTTTATACCTGAGACAGGGCTCTTATGGCTACACCTTC. It is translated as CASSLYLRQGSYGYTF.

V is TRBV6-1 and J is TRBJ1-2, with 9 bases matching TRBD1. Per germline, CDR1 MNHNS and CDR2 SASEGT. The junction had 9 bases not matched to a gene; V was cut back by 3 bases and J by 4 bases. The CDR3 extends over 16 amino acids. CDR3 nucleotides: TGTGCCAGCAGTGATACCGGGACAGGGAATCCCTATGGCTACACCTTC. Its translation is CASSDTGTGNPYGYTF.

This clone was seen only once. CDR3 residues: CASSRTEVYSGNTIYF. DNA for the CDR3: TGCGCCAGCAGCCGGACAGAGGTTTACTCTGGAAACACCATATATTTT. The chain is built from TRBV5-1 and TRBJ1-3, with D possibly TRBD1 on 6 matching bases. This CDR3 contains 16 residues. Germline values: CDR1 SGHRS, CDR2 YFSETQ. The V end lost 4 bases, the J end lost 0 bases, and 14 bases lay between the germline ends.

This chain joins TRBV7-2 and TRBJ2-3; 7 nucleotides match TRBD2. J was trimmed by 2 bases and V by 5 bases; bases with no gene match: 1. CDR1 and CDR2 from the germline V gene are SGHTA and FQGNSA. The length of the CDR3 is 13 residues. The CDR3 loop reads CASSAGVTDTQYF. CDR3 bases: TGTGCCAGCAGCGCGGGGGTCACAGATACGCAGTATTTT.

V and J are TRBV19 and TRBJ2-7; 9 nucleotides line up with TRBD2. The CDR3 runs 15 residues. The junction had 4 bases not matched to a gene; V was cut back by 2 bases and J by 2 bases. Germline assignment: CDR1 LNHDA and CDR2 SQIVND (reference sequence). The DNA of the CDR3 is TGTGCCAGTAGTATACTCGCGGGAGGGCCCTACGAGCAGTACTTC. Its translation: CASSILAGGPYEQYF.

This rearrangement joins TRBV5-1 to TRBJ1-2, with D possibly TRBD1 on 6 matching bases. This CDR3 comprises 15 residues. Between the trimmed V and J ends, which lost 0 bases and 3 bases, there was a span of 12 bases. CDR1 and CDR2 (germline): SGHRS, YFSETQ. The CDR3 DNA reads as TGCGCCAGCAGCTTGGAGTACAGGGTGGACTATGGCTACACCTTC. As protein: CASSLEYRVDYGYTF.

This clone came up once. The chain carries TRBV30 and TRBJ2-7; D uncertain. The V and J ends lost 5 bases and 3 bases respectively, with 8 bases between them. The CDR3 is 11 residues long. CDR1 is GTSNPN and CDR2 is SVGIG in the germline V gene (reference sequence). DNA of the CDR3: TGTGCCTGGGGGCTGTTCTACGAGCAGTACTTC. Protein: CAWGLFYEQYF.

The rearrangement joins TRBV6-5 to TRBJ2-7, with a possible D match to TRBD1 (6 bases). The germline V and J ends were trimmed by 4 bases and 0 bases, with 10 bases remaining between them. This CDR3 has 14 residues. Germline-derived CDR1 and CDR2 are MNHEY and SVGAGI. DNA for the CDR3: TGTGCCAGCAGTTCCAAGACAGGCTCCTACGAGCAGTACTTC. This codes for CASSSKTGSYEQYF.

The rearrangement joins TRBV6-1 to TRBJ1-2; D is perhaps TRBD1 (5 bases). This CDR3 is 15 amino acids long. Germline values: CDR1 MNHNS, CDR2 SASEGT. V lost 0 bases and J lost 4, with 12 bases in between. CDR3 residues: CASSEALQGPYGYTF. The CDR3 bases are TGTGCCAGCAGTGAAGCGCTTCAGGGTCCCTATGGCTACACCTTC.

J is TRBJ2-1 and V is TRBV13, with TRBD2 identical over 7 bases. Germline CDR1 is PRHDT and CDR2 is FYEKMQ (reference sequence). After removal of 2 bases from V and 4 bases from J, the junction contained 5 bases not matched to a gene. This CDR3 comprises 15 residues. In DNA, the CDR3 is TGTGCCAGCAGCTTATTGGCTAGCGGATACAATGAGCAGTTCTTC. Encoded protein: CASSLLASGYNEQFF.

V usage is TRBV7-9 and J usage is TRBJ1-5; 9 bases agree with TRBD1. V shed 4 bases and J 5 bases; nucleotides not matched to a gene: 12. Germline values: CDR1 SEHNR, CDR2 FQNEAQ (reference sequence). The CDR3 length is 17 residues. The DNA of the CDR3 is TGTGCCAGCAGCTCGGACAGGGGATCGTGGAAGGATCAGCCCCAGCATTTT. It is translated as CASSSDRGSWKDQPQHF.

The V call is TRBV5-1, the J call TRBJ2-1, with 9 bases identical to TRBD2. CDR1 and CDR2 (germline): SGHRS, YFSETQ. The CDR3 extends over 15 amino acids. V trimming: 5 bases; J trimming: 6 bases; junction bases outside the gene matches: 9. Here the CDR3 DNA reads TGCGCCAGCAGTTTTCCGGGACTAGCCACCAATGAGCAGTTCTTC. It specifies CASSFPGLATNEQFF.

The chain combines TRBV19 with TRBJ1-4; D possibly corresponds to TRBD1 (5 bases). This CDR3 is built from 15 residues. Trimming removed 5 bases from V and 7 bases from J, with 17 bases in between. The germline V gene encodes CDR1 LNHDA and CDR2 SQIVND (reference sequence). CDR3 sequence (DNA): TGTGCCAGTAGTTTAAGCAGGGCGCGTATTGAAAAACTGTTTTTT. Its protein is CASSLSRARIEKLFF.

The chain employs TRBV5-1 and TRBJ2-7, with TRBD2 matching 13 bases. This CDR3 has 14 amino acids. J gave up 5 bases and V 3 bases, and 2 bases lay outside the gene matches. The germline gives CDR1 SGHRS, CDR2 YFSETQ. The CDR3 spells CASSSGTSGNEQYF. CDR3 nucleotide sequence: TGCGCCAGCAGCTCCGGGACTAGCGGGAACGAGCAGTACTTC.

For the CDR3, the DNA is TGTGCCAGCAGCTTGCCAGGGAACCCCTACGAGCAGTACTTC. Translating gives CASSLPGNPYEQYF. V gene TRBV5-5 combines with J gene TRBJ2-7; a possible D gene is TRBD1 (5 bases). Germline CDR1 SGHKS, CDR2 YYEKEE (reference sequence). Deletions cut 1 base from V and 2 bases from J, with 10 bases between. The CDR3 is made up of 14 amino acids.